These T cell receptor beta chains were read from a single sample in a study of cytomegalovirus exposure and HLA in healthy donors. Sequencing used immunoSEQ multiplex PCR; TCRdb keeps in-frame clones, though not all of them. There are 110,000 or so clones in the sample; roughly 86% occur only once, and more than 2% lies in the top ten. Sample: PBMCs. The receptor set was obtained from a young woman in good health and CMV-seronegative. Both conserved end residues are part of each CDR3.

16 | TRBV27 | CASRTRDRGRDTEAFF
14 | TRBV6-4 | CASRRTGNTGELFF
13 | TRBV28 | CASSTGTDYEQYF
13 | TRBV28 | CASRIDRDTEAFF
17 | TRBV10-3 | CAISESDFRGDTGELFF
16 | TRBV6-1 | CASSGRQGSVGNEQFF
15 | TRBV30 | CAWEDSHHGYYGYTF
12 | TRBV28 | CASSPWSTEAFF
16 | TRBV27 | CASSTSREGLAGELFF
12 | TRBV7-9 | CASSQSNQPQHF
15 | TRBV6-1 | CASSVGTATNEKLFF
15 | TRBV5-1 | CASSSSGTNTGELFF
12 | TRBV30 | CAWRQGFRGYTF
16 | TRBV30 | CAWGLAGPAPTDTQYF
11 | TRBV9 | CASSRGQDYTF
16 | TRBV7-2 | CASSMLFWTDSYEQYF
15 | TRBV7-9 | CASSLTGSAKNIQYF
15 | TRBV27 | CASSETGGWNSPLHF
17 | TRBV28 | CASRTSAAVKKNQPQHF
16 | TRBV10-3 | CAISESLGQTNTEAFF
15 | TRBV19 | CASKSGGGPPYEQYF
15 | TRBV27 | CASSLDRRPNTEAFF
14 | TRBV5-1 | CASSLDGNGETQYF
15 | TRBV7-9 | CASRRGHQSNYEQYF
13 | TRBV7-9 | CASSSYSGNTIYF
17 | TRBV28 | CASSTMTGDYSNQPQHF
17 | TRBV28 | CASSSTIAGDPTDTQYF
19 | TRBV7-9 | CASSSSFDRATSTNEKLFF
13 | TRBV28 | CASSKQGIYGYTF
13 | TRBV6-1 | CASRSTRGYGYTF
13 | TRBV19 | CASSTSRGYGYTF
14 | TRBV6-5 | CASRVRGPNTEAFF
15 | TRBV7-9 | CASSRSGGPTYEQYF
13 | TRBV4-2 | CASSQDLFGELFF
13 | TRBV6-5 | CASRTVRGNEQFF
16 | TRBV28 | CASSIQPGTGLSPLHF
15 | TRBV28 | CASSFLGGANYGYTF
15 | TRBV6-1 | CASSISRGSNQPQHF
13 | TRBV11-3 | CASRVQVSYEQYF
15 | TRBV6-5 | CASSPRDSRYNEQFF
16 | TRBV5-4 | CASSSATGLVTGELFF
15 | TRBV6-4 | CASRTSSGRQNEQFF
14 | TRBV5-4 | CASSLEGAADGYTF
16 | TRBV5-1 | CASSLRGTGNTGELFF
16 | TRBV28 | CASRRNTGGGGQPQHF
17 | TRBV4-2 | CASSQGRASGGFETQYF
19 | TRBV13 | CASSRGRAEGPPSDYGYTF